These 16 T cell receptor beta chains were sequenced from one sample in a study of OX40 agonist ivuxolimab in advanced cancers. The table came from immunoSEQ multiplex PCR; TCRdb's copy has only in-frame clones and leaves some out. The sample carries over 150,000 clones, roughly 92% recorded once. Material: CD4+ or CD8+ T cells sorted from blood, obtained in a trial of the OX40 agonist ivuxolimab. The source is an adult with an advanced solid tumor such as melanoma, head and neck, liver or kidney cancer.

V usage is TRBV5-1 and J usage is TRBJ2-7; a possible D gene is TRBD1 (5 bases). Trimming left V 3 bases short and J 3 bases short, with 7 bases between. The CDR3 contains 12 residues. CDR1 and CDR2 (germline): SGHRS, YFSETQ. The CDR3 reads CASSYDSYEQYF. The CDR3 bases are TGCGCCAGCAGCTACGACAGCTACGAGCAGTACTTC. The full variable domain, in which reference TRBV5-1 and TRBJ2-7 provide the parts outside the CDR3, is KAGVTQTPRYLIKTRGQQVTLSCSPISGHRSVSWYQQTPGQGLQFLFEYFSETQRNKGNFPGRFSGRQFSNSRSEMNVSTLELGDSALYLCASSYDSYEQYFGPGTRLTVT.

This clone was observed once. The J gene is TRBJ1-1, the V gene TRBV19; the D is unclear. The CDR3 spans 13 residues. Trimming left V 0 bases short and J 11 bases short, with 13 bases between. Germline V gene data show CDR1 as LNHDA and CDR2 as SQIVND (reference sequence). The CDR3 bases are TGTGCCAGTAGTATAGATCGGAGGAAACGGGCTTTCTTT. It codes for CASSIDRRKRAFF.

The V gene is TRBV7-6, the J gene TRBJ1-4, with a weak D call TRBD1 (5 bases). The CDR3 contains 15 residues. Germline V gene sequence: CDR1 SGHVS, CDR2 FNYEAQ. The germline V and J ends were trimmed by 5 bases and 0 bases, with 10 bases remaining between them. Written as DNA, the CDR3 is TGTGCCAGCAGCCCAACAGGCGCAACTAATGAAAAACTGTTTTTT. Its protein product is CASSPTGATNEKLFF.

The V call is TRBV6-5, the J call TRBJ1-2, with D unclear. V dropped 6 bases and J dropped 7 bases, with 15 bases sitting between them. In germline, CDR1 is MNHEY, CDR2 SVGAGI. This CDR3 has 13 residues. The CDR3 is CASSQTGFGGYTF. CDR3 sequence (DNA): TGTGCCAGCAGCCAGACCGGTTTCGGTGGCTACACCTTC.

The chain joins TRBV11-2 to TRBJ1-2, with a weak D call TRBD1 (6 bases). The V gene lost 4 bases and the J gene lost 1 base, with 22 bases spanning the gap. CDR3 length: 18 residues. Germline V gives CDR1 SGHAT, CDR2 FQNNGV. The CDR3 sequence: CASSSINNRARFNYGYTF. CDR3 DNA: TGTGCCAGCAGCTCGATTAATAACAGGGCCAGATTTAACTATGGCTACACCTTC.

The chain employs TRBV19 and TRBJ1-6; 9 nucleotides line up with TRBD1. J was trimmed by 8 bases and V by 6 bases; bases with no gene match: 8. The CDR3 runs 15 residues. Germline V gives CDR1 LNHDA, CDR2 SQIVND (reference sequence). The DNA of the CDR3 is TGTGCCAGTAGCCCGACAGGGGGTACACATTCACCCCTCCACTTT. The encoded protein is CASSPTGGTHSPLHF.

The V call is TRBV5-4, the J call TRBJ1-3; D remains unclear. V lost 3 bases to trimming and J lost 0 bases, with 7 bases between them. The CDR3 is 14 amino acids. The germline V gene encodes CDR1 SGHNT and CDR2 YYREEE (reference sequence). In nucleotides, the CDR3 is TGTGCCAGCAGCTATGACTCCTCTGGAAACACCATATATTTT. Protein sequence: CASSYDSSGNTIYF. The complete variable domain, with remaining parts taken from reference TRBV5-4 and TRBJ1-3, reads ETGVTQSPTHLIKTRGQQVTLRCSSQSGHNTVSWYQQALGQGPQFIFQYYREEENGRGNFPPRFSGLQFPNYSSELNVNALELDDSALYLCASSYDSSGNTIYFGEGSWLTVV.

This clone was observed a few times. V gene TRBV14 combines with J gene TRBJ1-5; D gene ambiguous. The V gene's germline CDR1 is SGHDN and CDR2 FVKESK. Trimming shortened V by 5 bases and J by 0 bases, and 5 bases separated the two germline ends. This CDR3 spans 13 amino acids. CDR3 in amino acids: CASSRDSNQPQHF. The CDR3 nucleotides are TGTGCCAGCAGCAGGGATAGCAATCAGCCCCAGCATTTT.

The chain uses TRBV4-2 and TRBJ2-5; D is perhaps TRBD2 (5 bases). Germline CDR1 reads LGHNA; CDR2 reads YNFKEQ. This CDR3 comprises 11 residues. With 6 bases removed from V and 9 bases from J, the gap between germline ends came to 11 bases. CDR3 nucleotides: TGTGCCAGCAGACGGACTGAGGCCCAGTACTTC. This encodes CASRRTEAQYF.

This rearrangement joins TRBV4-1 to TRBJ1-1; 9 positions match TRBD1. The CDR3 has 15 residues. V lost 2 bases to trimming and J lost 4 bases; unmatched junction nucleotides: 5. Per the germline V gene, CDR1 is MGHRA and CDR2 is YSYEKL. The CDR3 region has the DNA TGCGCCAGCAGCCAACTACAGGGGGCGAGCACTGAAGCTTTCTTT. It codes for CASSQLQGASTEAFF.

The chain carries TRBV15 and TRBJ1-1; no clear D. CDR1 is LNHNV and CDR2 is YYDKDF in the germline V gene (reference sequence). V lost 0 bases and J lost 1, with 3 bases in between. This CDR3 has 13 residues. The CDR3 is CATSRERNTEAFF. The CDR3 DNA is TGTGCCACCAGCAGAGAGAGGAACACTGAAGCTTTCTTT.

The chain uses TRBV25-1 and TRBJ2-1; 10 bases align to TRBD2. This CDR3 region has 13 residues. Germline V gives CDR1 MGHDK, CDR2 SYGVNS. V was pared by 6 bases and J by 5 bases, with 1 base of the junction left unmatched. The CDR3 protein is CASRLAGNNEQFF. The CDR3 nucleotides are TGTGCCAGCAGACTAGCGGGGAACAATGAGCAGTTCTTC.

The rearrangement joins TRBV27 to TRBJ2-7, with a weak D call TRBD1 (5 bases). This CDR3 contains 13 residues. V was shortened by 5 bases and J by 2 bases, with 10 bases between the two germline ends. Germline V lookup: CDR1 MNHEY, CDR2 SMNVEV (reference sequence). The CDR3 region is CASSRTGAYEQYF. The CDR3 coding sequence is TGTGCCAGCAGTAGAACAGGAGCCTACGAGCAGTACTTC.

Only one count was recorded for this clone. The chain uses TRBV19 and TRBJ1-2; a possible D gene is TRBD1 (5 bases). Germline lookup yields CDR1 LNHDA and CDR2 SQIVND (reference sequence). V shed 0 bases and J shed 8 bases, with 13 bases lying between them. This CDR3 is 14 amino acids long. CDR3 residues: CASSIDRGYGGYTF. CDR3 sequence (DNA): TGTGCCAGTAGTATAGATCGGGGGTACGGGGGCTACACCTTC. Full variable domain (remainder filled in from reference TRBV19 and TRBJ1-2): DGGITQSPKYLFRKEGQNVTLSCEQNLNHDAMYWYRQDPGQGLRLIYYSQIVNDFQKGDIAEGYSVSREKKESFPLTVTSAQKNPTAFYLCASSIDRGYGGYTFGSGTRLTVV.

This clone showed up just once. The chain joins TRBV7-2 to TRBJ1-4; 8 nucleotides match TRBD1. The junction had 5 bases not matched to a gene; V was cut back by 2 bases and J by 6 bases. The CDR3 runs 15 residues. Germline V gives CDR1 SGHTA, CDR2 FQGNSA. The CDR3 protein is CASSLSPTGDEKLFF. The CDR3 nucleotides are TGTGCCAGCAGCTTATCCCCGACAGGGGATGAAAAACTGTTTTTT.

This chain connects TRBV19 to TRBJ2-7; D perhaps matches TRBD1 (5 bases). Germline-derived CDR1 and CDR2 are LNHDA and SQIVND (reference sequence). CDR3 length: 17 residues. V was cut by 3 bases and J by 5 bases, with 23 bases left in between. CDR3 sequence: CASSIGVRQGQFDEQYF. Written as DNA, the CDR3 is TGTGCCAGTAGTATTGGGGTGCGGCAGGGTCAATTCGACGAGCAGTACTTC.